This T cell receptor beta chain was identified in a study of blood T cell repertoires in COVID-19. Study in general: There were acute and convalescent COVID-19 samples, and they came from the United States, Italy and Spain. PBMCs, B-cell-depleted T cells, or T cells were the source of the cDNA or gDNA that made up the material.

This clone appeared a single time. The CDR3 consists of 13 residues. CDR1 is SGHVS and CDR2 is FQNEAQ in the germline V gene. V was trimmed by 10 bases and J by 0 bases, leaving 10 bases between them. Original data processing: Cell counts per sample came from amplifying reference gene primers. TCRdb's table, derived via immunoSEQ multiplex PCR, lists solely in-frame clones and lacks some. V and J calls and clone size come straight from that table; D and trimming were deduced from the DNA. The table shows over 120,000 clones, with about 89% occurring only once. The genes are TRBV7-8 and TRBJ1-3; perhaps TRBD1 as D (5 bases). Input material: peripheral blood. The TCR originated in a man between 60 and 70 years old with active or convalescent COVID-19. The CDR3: CATGLPSGNTIYF. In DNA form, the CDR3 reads TGTGCCACGGGACTTCCCTCTGGAAACACCATATATTTT.